One and the same sample provided the 5 T cell receptor beta chains below, sequenced in a study of blood T cell repertoires in COVID-19 (dated by TCRdb to the early 2020s). Receptor amplification or capture employed the immunoSEQ multiplex PCR assay. TCRdb stores this immuneACCESS table with in-frame sequences only. Part of the clones is absent; in the studies checked, under half of the shortfall reflects unresolved V genes, and no reason is known for the rest. The sample has under 90,000 clones on record, 75% to 95% of them singletons. The top ten hold around 7% of the sample. The sample comprised peripheral blood. These TCRs come from a man aged 40-49 years with COVID-19, enrolled during active disease.

J is TRBJ2-1 and V is TRBV25-1; 10 positions agree with TRBD2. This CDR3 has 16 amino acids. Unmatched junction bases numbered 10, after V lost 3 bases and J lost 8 bases. Per the germline V gene, CDR1 is MGHDK and CDR2 is SYGVNS. The CDR3 here is CASSDPGAGGVDEQFF. In DNA form, the CDR3 reads TGTGCCAGCAGTGATCCAGGAGCGGGGGGGGTTGATGAGCAGTTCTTC.

The V call is TRBV10-3, the J call TRBJ2-7; 13 bases fit TRBD2. CDR1 and CDR2 (germline): ENHRY, SYGVKD. The CDR3 loop spans 17 amino acids. Trimming took 11 bases from V and 6 from J; bases not matched to a gene: 19. The chain's CDR3 is CAASQKGLAGTPGEQYF. CDR3 in DNA: TGTGCCGCAAGCCAAAAGGGACTAGCGGGGACGCCCGGCGAGCAGTACTTC.

This chain connects TRBV2 to TRBJ2-7; 11 bases are shared with TRBD2. The V gene end was trimmed by 7 bases and the J gene end by 2 bases; junction bases not matched to a gene: 7. Germline V gene data show CDR1 as SNHLY and CDR2 as FYNNEI. The CDR3 extends over 15 amino acids. The CDR3 DNA is TGTGCCAGCAACCTGGGACTAGCGGAACCCTACGAGCAGTACTTC. Translated: CASNLGLAEPYEQYF.

This chain links TRBV5-4 with TRBJ2-3, with 7 nucleotides matching TRBD1. V lost 4 bases to trimming and J lost 0 bases; unmatched junction nucleotides: 8. The CDR3 totals 16 residues. The germline V gene has CDR1 SGHNT and CDR2 YYREEE (reference sequence). The CDR3 coding sequence is TGTGCCAGCAGCCGGGACAGCCGGCTTAGCACAGATACGCAGTATTTT. Protein product: CASSRDSRLSTDTQYF.

A few counts support this clone. This chain connects TRBV10-3 to TRBJ1-5; 8 bases are a match to TRBD1. From germline, CDR1 is ENHRY and CDR2 SYGVKD. V dropped 0 bases and J dropped 2; count of bases not matched to a gene: 6. The CDR3 spans 17 residues. In DNA form, the CDR3 reads TGTGCCATCAGTGAGTCCGGGACAGGCGCGGGCAATCAGCCCCAGCATTTT. Its protein is CAISESGTGAGNQPQHF.